The clone carrying this T cell receptor (beta chain) has just a few counts. Russia was home to the donors, healthy Caucasian individuals aged 6 to 90. Per-sample yields of isolated PBMCs were at least 6 million. The V gene's germline CDR1 is DFQATT and CDR2 SNEGSKA (reference sequence). The CDR3 consists of 12 residues. This record belongs to a study of blood T cells in healthy people across ages. A second PCR of 7 to 11 cycles used a sample-barcoded 5' primer and a J-beta primer mix. TCRdb reanalysed the 5' RACE reads using MiXCR and keeps one entry per CDR3 protein. The profile shows roughly 1.7 million distinct CDR3 sequences, around 36% of them singletons.

The material sequenced was blood. The sequence derives from a woman aged 30 to 39 in good health. The genes are TRBV20-1 and TRBJ2-7; 8 bases fit TRBD2. The CDR3 here is CSLAGGVREQYF. CDR3 nucleotides: TGCAGCCTAGCGGGTGGGGTTAGAGAGCAGTACTTC.